Below are 4 T cell receptor beta chains sequenced from a single sample in a study of cytomegalovirus exposure and HLA in healthy donors. PCR used 60 Vbeta primers and 13 Jbeta primers. The method was immunoSEQ multiplex PCR; TCRdb's version includes in-frame clones alone and lacks a portion of them. The top ten hold approximately 1.5% of the sample, which has 160,000 or so clones, around 77% seen once. The sequenced sample consisted of PBMCs. The source is a middle-aged man in good health and CMV-seronegative.

V usage is TRBV9 and J usage is TRBJ2-4; 7 nucleotides match TRBD1. J gave up 6 bases and V 0 bases, and 6 bases lay outside the gene matches. Germline-derived CDR1 and CDR2 are SGDLS and YYNGEE. This CDR3 region has 15 residues. The CDR3 here is CASSVGQGLGNIQYF. The CDR3, as DNA: TGTGCCAGCAGCGTAGGACAGGGCCTTGGAAACATTCAGTACTTC.

This chain uses TRBV4-2 with TRBJ2-4, with TRBD2 matching over 7 bases. Germline V gives CDR1 LGHNA, CDR2 YNFKEQ. The CDR3 runs 14 residues. V lost 6 bases, J lost 7 bases, and 9 bases stayed unmatched. CDR3 loop: CASSPPSGANIQYF. In DNA, the CDR3 is TGTGCCAGCAGTCCTCCTAGCGGTGCTAACATTCAGTACTTC.

A few counts support this clone. The gene calls are TRBV2 and TRBJ2-1, with D tentatively TRBD2 (5 bases). Germline CDR1 is SNHLY and CDR2 is FYNNEI. Trimming took 7 bases from V and 2 from J, leaving 15 bases between them. The CDR3 spans 15 residues. CDR3 protein: CASTRAEAAYNEQFF. CDR3 sequence (DNA): TGTGCCAGCACCCGAGCGGAGGCCGCCTACAATGAGCAGTTCTTC.

This clone occurred once. The rearrangement uses TRBV10-1 and TRBJ2-3, with 9 bases lining up with TRBD1. The J segment lost 10 bases and the V segment lost 3 bases, leaving 11 bases of the junction unmatched. Germline V gene sequence: CDR1 WNHNN, CDR2 SYGVQD (reference sequence). The CDR3 is 15 amino acids. The CDR3 loop is CASSDLNGGQGPQYF. In DNA form, the CDR3 reads TGCGCCAGCAGTGATCTTAACGGGGGACAGGGACCGCAGTATTTT.